These T cell receptor beta chains were read from a single sample in a study of identical twins. Each CDR3 protein is one row after TCRdb ran MiXCR on the 5' RACE reads. The table shows some 710,000 distinct CDR3 sequences, with roughly 6% occurring only once. Sample: naive T cells sorted from blood. The receptors stem from a man aged 18 to 29 in good health. The CDR3 runs from the conserved cysteine through the conserved F or W. Fields, in order: CDR3 length, J gene, V gene, clone size, D gene, CDR3 DNA, CDR3 protein. The D gene is left open where the match is weak. Not all rows give a size; the values are once, few, many and, for expanded clones, a class.

14	TRBJ2-1	TRBV20-1	few	TRBD2	TGCAGTGCTATATCGCCTAGCGGGCCCAATGAGCAGTTCTTC	CSAISPSGPNEQFF
15	TRBJ1-5	TRBV30	-	TRBD1	TGTGCCTGGAGTAGCGGGACAGGGGGCAATCAGCCCCAGCATTTT	CAWSSGTGGNQPQHF
14	TRBJ1-4	TRBV27	many	-	TGTGCCAGCAGTTTCGTTGGAACTAATGAAAAACTGTTTTTT	CASSFVGTNEKLFF
14	TRBJ2-1	TRBV7-9	few	TRBD1	TGTGCCAGCAGCTATTCCGACAGGGGCAATGAGCAGTTCTTC	CASSYSDRGNEQFF
16	TRBJ1-4	TRBV7-9	-	-	TGTGCCAGCAGCTTAGGGACAGTTGCAACTAATGAAAAACTGTTTTTT	CASSLGTVATNEKLFF
18	TRBJ2-3	TRBV29-1	many	TRBD2	TGCAGCGTTGAAGATATGTGGGGACTAGCGGGACGCACAGATACGCAGTATTTT	CSVEDMWGLAGRTDTQYF
15	TRBJ1-6	TRBV12-3/TRBV12-4	-	-	TGTGCCAGCAGAGACCCAATGTTGTCAAATTCACCCCTCCACTTT	CASRDPMLSNSPLHF
16	TRBJ2-5	TRBV15	-	-	TGTGCCACCAGCAGCCACCGCCGGGGCGATCGAGAGACCCAGTACTTC	CATSSHRRGDRETQYF
15	TRBJ2-3	TRBV12-3/TRBV12-4	-	TRBD2	TGTGCCAGCAGCGGACTAGCGGGAGAAACAGATACGCAGTATTTT	CASSGLAGETDTQYF
12	TRBJ2-2	TRBV30	few	TRBD1	TGTGCCTGGACCAGGGGGACCGGGGAGCTGTTTTTT	CAWTRGTGELFF
11	TRBJ2-7	TRBV4-2	many	-	TGTGCCAGCAGCCAAGACAGGGAGCAGTACTTC	CASSQDREQYF
14	TRBJ2-1	TRBV12-3/TRBV12-4	many	-	TGTGCCAGCAGTTTGGGACTTTCACTCAATGAGCAGTTCTTC	CASSLGLSLNEQFF
14	TRBJ2-7	TRBV28	-	-	TGTGCCAGCAGTCCCCCCGTTACGGACTACGAGCAGTACTTC	CASSPPVTDYEQYF
14	TRBJ1-5	TRBV2	few	-	TGTGCCAGCAGTGAAGTAGGGAGCAATCAGCCCCAGCATTTT	CASSEVGSNQPQHF
16	TRBJ2-3	TRBV7-6	few	-	TGTGCCAGCAGCTTAGGCCAGAGAACTAGCACAGATACGCAGTATTTT	CASSLGQRTSTDTQYF
13	TRBJ2-2	TRBV9	many	-	TGTGCCAGCAGAGGGACTGACACCGGGGAGCTGTTTTTT	CASRGTDTGELFF
19	TRBJ2-3	TRBV7-3	few	-	TGTGCCAGCAGCTTAAAGGCTAGTGAGGCTCCCTCTAGCACAGATACGCAGTATTTT	CASSLKASEAPSSTDTQYF
15	TRBJ2-3	TRBV27	few	-	TGTGCCAGCAGTTTGTGGGGGGCGGAGGCAGATACGCAGTATTTT	CASSLWGAEADTQYF
16	TRBJ2-5	TRBV12-3/TRBV12-4	-	TRBD1	TGTGCCAGCAGTTTAGCGCTGGGGACAGGGGGAGAGACCCAGTACTTC	CASSLALGTGGETQYF
13	TRBJ2-7	TRBV4-1	many	-	TGCGCCAGCAGCCAAGGGGACGTGTACGAGCAGTACTTC	CASSQGDVYEQYF
15	TRBJ1-1	TRBV29-1	many	-	TGCAGCGTGGTTTATAGGATAGCCATGAACACTGAAGCTTTCTTT	CSVVYRIAMNTEAFF